The clone carrying this T cell receptor (beta chain) appeared a few times. Its cognate antigen is unknown. Germline V gene sequence: CDR1 LGHDT, CDR2 YNNKEL (reference sequence). The germline V and J ends were trimmed by 2 bases and 8 bases, with 9 bases remaining between them. CDR3 length: 13 residues. The data originate from a study of response to subunit inactivated influenza vaccine. The study, taken as a whole, reports: Authors proposed each seasonal influenza vaccination draws in few new T cells.

TCRdb re-analysed the RT-PCR reads in MiXCR, keeping a single row per CDR3 protein. The sample comprises hundreds of thousands of distinct CDR3 sequences, approximately 9.9% of which are singletons, and around 12% rests with the top ten. Sequenced here: PBMCs from blood, sampled roughly 48 days after vaccination. The TCR comes from a man between 45 and 60 years old who received an inactivated influenza vaccine. The chain carries TRBV3-1 and TRBJ1-4; the D is unclear. The CDR3 DNA reads as TGTGCCAGCAGCCAACTAATTGGGGAAAAACTGTTTTTT. It specifies CASSQLIGEKLFF.